This T cell receptor beta chain was observed in a study of blood T cell repertoires in COVID-19. On the study more broadly: Both acute and convalescent COVID-19 samples were obtained from the United States, Italy and Spain. T cells, B-cell-depleted T cells, or PBMCs provided the cDNA or gDNA that served as material.

Germline V gives CDR1 SGHNT, CDR2 YYREEE (reference sequence). CDR3 length: 14 amino acids. V lost 1 base and J lost 1; bases outside the gene matches: 0. As originally analysed: For nucleated cells, counts were estimated from reference gene primer amplification. The table came from immunoSEQ multiplex PCR; TCRdb's copy has only in-frame clones and leaves some out. That table supplies the V and J calls and clone size; D and trimming were determined from the DNA. This sample has about 81,000 clones, with roughly 86% found just once. The sample taken for sequencing was peripheral blood. This TCR was recovered from a human donor in a cohort sampled during active COVID-19. The chain uses TRBV5-4 and TRBJ2-5; 8 positions match TRBD1. CDR3 protein: CASSLTGGQETQYF. The CDR3 bases are TGTGCCAGCAGCTTGACAGGGGGCCAAGAGACCCAGTACTTC.